This note documents a single T cell receptor beta chain sequence. This CDR3 comprises 16 residues. Losses at the gene ends were 4 bases for V and 7 bases for J; bases not matched to a gene: 12. Per germline, CDR1 SGHTA and CDR2 FQGTGA. This table comes from immunoSEQ multiplex PCR, and its TCRdb copy is limited to in-frame clones, with some not included. The repertoire includes over 250,000 clones, about 88% of them detected once, and 3% sits in the top ten. The data are from a study of blood T cell repertoires in COVID-19. The TCR sequence derives from a woman aged 45 to 65 who had recovered from COVID-19. Sequenced material: PBMCs or T cells enriched from blood (not recorded which). The rearrangement uses TRBV7-3 and TRBJ2-5; TRBD2 agrees at 10 bases. In DNA form, the CDR3 reads TGTGCCAGCAGCTCCGGACTAGCGGAGGGAGCAGGGACCCAGTACTTC. Protein: CASSSGLAEGAGTQYF. Supplemented by reference TRBV7-3 and TRBJ2-5, the full variable domain reads GAGVSQTPSNKVTEKGKYVELRCDPISGHTALYWYRQSLGQGPEFLIYFQGTGAADDSGLPNDRFFAVRPEGSVSTLKIQRTERGDSAVYLCASSSGLAEGAGTQYFGPGTRLLVL.